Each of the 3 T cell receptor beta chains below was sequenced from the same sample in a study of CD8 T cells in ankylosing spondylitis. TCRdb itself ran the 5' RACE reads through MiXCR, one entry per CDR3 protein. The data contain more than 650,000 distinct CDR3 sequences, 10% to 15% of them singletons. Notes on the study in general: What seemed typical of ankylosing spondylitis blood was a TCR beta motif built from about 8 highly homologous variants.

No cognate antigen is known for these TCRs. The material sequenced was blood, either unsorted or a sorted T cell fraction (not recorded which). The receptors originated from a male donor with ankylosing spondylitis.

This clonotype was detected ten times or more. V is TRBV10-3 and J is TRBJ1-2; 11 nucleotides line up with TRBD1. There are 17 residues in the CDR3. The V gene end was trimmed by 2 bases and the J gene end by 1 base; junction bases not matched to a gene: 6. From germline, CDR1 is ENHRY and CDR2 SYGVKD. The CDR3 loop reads CAISERGQGVGNYGYTF. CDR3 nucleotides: TGTGCCATCAGTGAGAGGGGACAGGGGGTCGGTAACTATGGCTACACCTTC.

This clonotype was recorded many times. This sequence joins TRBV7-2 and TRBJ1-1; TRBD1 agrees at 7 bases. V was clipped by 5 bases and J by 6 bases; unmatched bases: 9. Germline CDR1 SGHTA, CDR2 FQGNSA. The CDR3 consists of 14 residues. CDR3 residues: CASSRNRGTSEAFF. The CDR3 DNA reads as TGTGCCAGCAGCCGGAACAGGGGTACCTCTGAAGCTTTCTTT.

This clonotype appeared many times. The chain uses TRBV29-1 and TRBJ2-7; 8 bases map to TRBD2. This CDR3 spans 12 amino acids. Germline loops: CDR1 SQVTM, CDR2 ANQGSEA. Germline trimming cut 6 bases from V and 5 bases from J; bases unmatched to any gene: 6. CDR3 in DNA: TGCAGCGTCCAGACCGGGGGGGACGAGCAGTACTTC. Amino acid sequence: CSVQTGGDEQYF.